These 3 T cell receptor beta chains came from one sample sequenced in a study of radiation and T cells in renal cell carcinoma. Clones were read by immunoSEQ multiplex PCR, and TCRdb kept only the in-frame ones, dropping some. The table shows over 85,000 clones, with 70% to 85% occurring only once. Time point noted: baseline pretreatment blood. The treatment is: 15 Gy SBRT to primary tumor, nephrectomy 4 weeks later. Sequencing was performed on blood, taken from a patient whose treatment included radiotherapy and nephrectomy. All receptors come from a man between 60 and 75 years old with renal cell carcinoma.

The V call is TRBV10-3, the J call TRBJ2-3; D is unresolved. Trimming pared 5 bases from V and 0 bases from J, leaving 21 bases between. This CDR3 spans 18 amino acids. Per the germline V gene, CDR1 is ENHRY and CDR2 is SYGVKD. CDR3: CAISQPGRSQSSTDTQYF. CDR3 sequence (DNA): TGTGCCATCAGTCAACCCGGCCGGTCACAGTCTAGCACAGATACGCAGTATTTT.

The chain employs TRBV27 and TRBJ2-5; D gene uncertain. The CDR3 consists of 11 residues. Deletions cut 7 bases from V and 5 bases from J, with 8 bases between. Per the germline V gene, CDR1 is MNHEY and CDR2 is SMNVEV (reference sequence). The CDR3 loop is CASTPRETQYF. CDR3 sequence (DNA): TGTGCCAGCACCCCGAGGGAGACCCAGTACTTC.

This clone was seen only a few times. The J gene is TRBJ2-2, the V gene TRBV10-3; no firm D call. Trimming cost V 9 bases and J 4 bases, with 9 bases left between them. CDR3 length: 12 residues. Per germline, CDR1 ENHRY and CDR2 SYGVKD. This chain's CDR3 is CAMGSATGELFF. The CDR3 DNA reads TGTGCCATGGGATCGGCCACCGGGGAGCTGTTTTTT.